These 22 T cell receptor beta chains share one sample of origin, sequenced in a study of blood T cell repertoires in COVID-19. Assay used: immunoSEQ multiplex PCR; TCRdb lists only in-frame clones, some missing. The profile covers 80,000 or so clones, with roughly 85% appearing a single time and around a tenth taken by the ten largest. The sample consisted of peripheral blood. These receptors were obtained from a man in his fifties with COVID-19, enrolled during active disease.

The rearrangement uses TRBV2 and TRBJ2-1, with 7 bases fitting TRBD2. The CDR3 sequence is 13 residues long. V was clipped by 6 bases and J by 4 bases; unmatched bases: 3. The V gene's germline CDR1 is SNHLY and CDR2 FYNNEI. Here the CDR3 reads CASRILAYNEQFF. The CDR3 region has the DNA TGTGCCAGCAGGATACTAGCGTACAATGAGCAGTTCTTC.

The chain has TRBV12-3 or TRBV12-4 and TRBJ1-5; D is ambiguous. Deletions cut 4 bases from V and 9 bases from J, with 13 bases between. The CDR3 runs to 13 residues. The CDR3 nucleotides read TGTGCCAGCAGTTCGGAGGGAATCAGGCCCCAGCATTTT. Protein: CASSSEGIRPQHF.

This rearrangement joins TRBV5-1 to TRBJ2-7, with D possibly being TRBD2 (5 bases). The germline CDR1 and CDR2 sequences are SGHRS and YFSETQ. Trimming left V 0 bases short and J 3 bases short, with 10 bases between. This CDR3 region has 14 residues. This chain's CDR3 is CASSLDGLNYEQYF. CDR3 DNA sequence: TGCGCCAGCAGCTTGGATGGACTGAACTACGAGCAGTACTTC.

The CDR3 is CASSLRGEQYF. CDR3 nucleotides: TGTGCCAGCAGTTTAAGGGGAGAGCAGTACTTC. V and J are TRBV12-3 or TRBV12-4 and TRBJ2-7, with a tentative D call TRBD1 (5 bases). V gave up 2 bases and J gave up 7 bases, with 6 bases separating them. The CDR3 is 11 residues long.

The chain links TRBV18 to TRBJ2-7, with a possible D match to TRBD2 (5 bases). V was shortened by 3 bases and J by 2 bases, with 8 bases between the two germline ends. CDR3 length equals 13 residues. The germline V gene encodes CDR1 KGHSH and CDR2 LQKENI. The CDR3 DNA reads as TGTGCCAGCTCACCTGGACTTACCTACGAGCAGTACTTC. Translating gives CASSPGLTYEQYF.

A few counts support this clone. This chain uses TRBV5-1 with TRBJ2-3; TRBD2 aligns across 9 bases. The CDR3 runs 16 residues. Germline V lookup: CDR1 SGHRS, CDR2 YFSETQ. The trim removed 6 bases at V and 1 base at J, leaving 9 bases unmatched. The CDR3 loop is CASTGGGRAGTDTQYF. In DNA form, the CDR3 reads TGCGCCAGCACCGGAGGCGGGAGGGCTGGCACAGATACGCAGTATTTT.

The chain has TRBV6-5 and TRBJ2-3; D gene uncertain. Germline V CDR1 and CDR2: MNHEY, SVGAGI. The CDR3 runs to 14 residues. With 6 bases removed from V and 2 bases from J, the gap between germline ends came to 12 bases. This CDR3 is CASRRNSFTDTQYF. The CDR3 coding sequence is TGTGCCAGCAGGAGAAACAGCTTCACAGATACGCAGTATTTT.

The chain recombines TRBV3-1 (or the pseudogene TRBV3-2) with TRBJ1-1; 7 bases agree with TRBD1. CDR3 length: 13 residues. Trimming at V came to 1 base and at J to 10 bases, leaving 6 bases not matched to a gene. The germline gives CDR1 LGHDT, CDR2 YNNKEL (reference sequence). As DNA, the CDR3 is TGTGCCAGCAGCCAAGGATCCGGGACAGCAGCTTTCTTT. It encodes CASSQGSGTAAFF.

This clone has just a few counts. This chain uses TRBV18 with TRBJ2-5; possible D gene TRBD1, 5 bases. There are 14 residues in the CDR3. Germline-derived CDR1 and CDR2 are KGHSH and LQKENI. V was cut by 2 bases and J by 5 bases, with 12 bases left in between. The CDR3 DNA follows: TGTGCCAGCTCACCAGGGGCAGTTCGGGAGACCCAGTACTTC. The encoded protein is CASSPGAVRETQYF. Full variable domain (outside the CDR3, taken from reference TRBV18 and TRBJ2-5): NAGVMQNPRHLVRRRGQEARLRCSPMKGHSHVYWYRQLPEEGLKFMVYLQKENIIDESGMPKERFSAEFPKEGPSILRIQQVVRGDSAAYFCASSPGAVRETQYFGPGTRLLVL.

The chain joins TRBV18 to TRBJ2-7; TRBD2 aligns across 12 bases. The trim removed 6 bases at V and 7 bases at J, leaving 10 bases unmatched. This CDR3 spans 15 amino acids. Germline CDR1 KGHSH, CDR2 LQKENI. Here the CDR3 reads CASSLRLAGVREQYF. CDR3 nucleotide sequence: TGTGCCAGCTCTCTTAGACTAGCGGGAGTGAGGGAGCAGTACTTC.

This sequence joins TRBV6-5 and TRBJ1-5, with D possibly being TRBD1 (6 bases). Trimming took 7 bases from V and 6 from J, leaving 13 bases between them. The length of the CDR3 is 13 residues. Germline CDR1 is MNHEY and CDR2 is SVGAGI. CDR3 sequence: CASTRGAGQPQHF. The CDR3 bases are TGTGCCAGCACCCGGGGGGCAGGTCAGCCCCAGCATTTT.

The chain carries TRBV5-4 and TRBJ2-1; 9 nucleotides line up with TRBD2. From germline, CDR1 is SGHNT and CDR2 YYREEE (reference sequence). CDR3 length: 20 residues. The V gene end was trimmed by 2 bases and the J gene end by 0 bases; junction bases not matched to a gene: 15. The CDR3 sequence: CASSLPLGLAGPVSYNEQFF. The CDR3 DNA sequence: TGTGCCAGCAGCTTACCCCTGGGGCTAGCGGGACCCGTCTCCTACAATGAGCAGTTCTTC.

J is TRBJ2-7 and V is TRBV18; maybe TRBD1 (5 bases). V shed 6 bases and J shed 3 bases, with 12 bases lying between them. Germline V gives CDR1 KGHSH, CDR2 LQKENI. The CDR3 has 13 residues. The DNA of the CDR3 is TGTGCCAGCTCGGGGCAGGGCCGCTACGAGCAGTACTTC. Translated, it gives CASSGQGRYEQYF.

This clone was seen a few times. The V gene is TRBV24-1, the J gene TRBJ1-5; TRBD1 is a possible D gene (6 bases). CDR1 is KGHDR, CDR2 SFDVKD, per germline. The CDR3 covers 14 residues. Trimming took off 4 bases at V and 6 bases at J, with 12 bases between the two ends. CDR3 bases: TGTGCCACCAGTGACCCCGGGACACTTCAGCCCCAGCATTTT. The encoded protein is CATSDPGTLQPQHF.

This clone was recorded only once. The chain joins TRBV18 to TRBJ1-1; 7 bases line up with TRBD1. V gave up 2 bases and J gave up 7 bases; unmatched junction bases: 13. The CDR3 runs to 16 residues. Germline-derived CDR1 and CDR2 are KGHSH and LQKENI. CDR3 coding DNA: TGTGCCAGCTCACCATCCCTAGGGGGCGCGGGTGGTGAAGCTTTCTTT. Translation gives CASSPSLGGAGGEAFF.

The chain joins TRBV19 to TRBJ2-5, with 11 bases matching TRBD2. The V gene end was trimmed by 5 bases and the J gene end by 4 bases; junction bases not matched to a gene: 6. The CDR3 totals 15 residues. Germline V gene data show CDR1 as LNHDA and CDR2 as SQIVND (reference sequence). CDR3 in amino acids: CASSRPGTSGETQYF. In DNA, the CDR3 is TGTGCCAGTAGTCGCCCGGGGACTAGCGGAGAGACCCAGTACTTC. Variable domain in full (rest from reference TRBV19 and TRBJ2-5): DGGITQSPKYLFRKEGQNVTLSCEQNLNHDAMYWYRQDPGQGLRLIYYSQIVNDFQKGDIAEGYSVSREKKESFPLTVTSAQKNPTAFYLCASSRPGTSGETQYFGPGTRLLVL.

This sequence joins TRBV30 and TRBJ1-2; 7 bases line up with TRBD1. This CDR3 has 13 amino acids. The ends lost 2 bases at V and 6 bases at J; junction bases unmatched: 6. Germline V gives CDR1 GTSNPN, CDR2 SVGIG (reference sequence). The CDR3 nucleotides are TGTGCCTGGAGTACAGGGGCCGGCCATGGCTACACCTTC. Translated, it gives CAWSTGAGHGYTF.

The chain uses TRBV3-1 (or the pseudogene TRBV3-2) and TRBJ1-2, with D perhaps TRBD1 (5 bases). Germline CDR1 is LGHDT and CDR2 is YNNKEL (reference sequence). Trimming shortened V by 1 base and J by 6 bases, and 15 bases separated the two germline ends. The CDR3 has 15 amino acids. The CDR3 DNA sequence: TGTGCCAGCAGCCAAGGAATACAAAACAGGCATGGCTACACCTTC. Translating it yields CASSQGIQNRHGYTF.

The rearrangement uses TRBV3-1 (or the pseudogene TRBV3-2) and TRBJ2-1; 8 positions match TRBD2. Looked up from germline, CDR1 is LGHDT and CDR2 is YNNKEL (reference sequence). This CDR3 comprises 16 residues. V lost 1 base to trimming and J lost 8 bases; unmatched junction nucleotides: 10. This CDR3 is CASSQAAGTRGDEQFF. As DNA, the CDR3 is TGTGCCAGCAGCCAAGCCGCCGGGACTAGAGGTGATGAGCAGTTCTTC.

V gene TRBV6-6 combines with J gene TRBJ2-3; TRBD2 matches 9 bases. From germline, CDR1 is MNHNY and CDR2 SVGAGI (reference sequence). The junction had 2 bases not matched to a gene; V was cut back by 7 bases and J by 0 bases. The CDR3 has 14 residues. CDR3 loop: CASTTSGSTDTQYF. The DNA for the CDR3 is TGTGCCAGCACTACTAGCGGGAGCACAGATACGCAGTATTTT.

CDR3 nucleotide sequence: TGTGCCAGCAGCTTAACAGACTACGAGCAGTACTTC. This encodes CASSLTDYEQYF. V is TRBV7-8 and J is TRBJ2-7; D unresolved. The germline V gene has CDR1 SGHVS and CDR2 FQNEAQ. Trimming cost V 2 bases and J 3 bases, with 5 bases left between them. The CDR3 has 12 amino acids.

The V and J genes are TRBV24-1 and TRBJ2-6; D uncertain. The CDR3 has 16 amino acids. Deletions cut 8 bases from V and 0 bases from J, with 13 bases between. Germline V gene sequence: CDR1 KGHDR, CDR2 SFDVKD. The CDR3 sequence is CATKGGRHSGANVLTF. The CDR3 region has the DNA TGTGCCACCAAAGGTGGCAGACACTCTGGGGCCAACGTCCTGACTTTC.